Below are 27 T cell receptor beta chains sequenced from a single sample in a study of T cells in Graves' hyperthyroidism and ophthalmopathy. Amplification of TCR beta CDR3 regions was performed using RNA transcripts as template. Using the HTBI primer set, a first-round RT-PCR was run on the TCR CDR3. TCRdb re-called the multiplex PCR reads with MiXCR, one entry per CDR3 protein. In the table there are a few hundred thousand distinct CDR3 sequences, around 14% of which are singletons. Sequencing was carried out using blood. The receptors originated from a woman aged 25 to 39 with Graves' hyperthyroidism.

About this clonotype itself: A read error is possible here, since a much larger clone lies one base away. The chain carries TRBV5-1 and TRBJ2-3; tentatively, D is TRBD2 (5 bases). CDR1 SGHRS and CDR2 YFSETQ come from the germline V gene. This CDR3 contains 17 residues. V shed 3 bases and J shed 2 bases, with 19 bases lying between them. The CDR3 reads CASSSGVLTGTTDTQYF. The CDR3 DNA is TGCGCCAGCAGCTCCGGCGTCCTAACGGGAACCACAGATACGCAGTATTTT.

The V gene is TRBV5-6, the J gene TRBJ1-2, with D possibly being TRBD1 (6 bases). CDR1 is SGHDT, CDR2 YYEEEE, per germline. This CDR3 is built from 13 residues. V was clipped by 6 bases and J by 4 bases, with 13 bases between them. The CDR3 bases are TGTGCCAGCAACCAGGGGTTGGCCTATGGCTACACCTTC. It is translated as CASNQGLAYGYTF.

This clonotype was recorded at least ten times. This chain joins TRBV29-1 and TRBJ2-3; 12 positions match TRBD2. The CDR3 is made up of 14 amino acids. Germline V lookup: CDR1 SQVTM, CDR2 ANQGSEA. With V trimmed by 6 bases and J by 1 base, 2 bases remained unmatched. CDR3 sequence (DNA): TGCAGCGTGAGACTAGCGGGAGGCACAGATACGCAGTATTTT. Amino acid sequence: CSVRLAGGTDTQYF.

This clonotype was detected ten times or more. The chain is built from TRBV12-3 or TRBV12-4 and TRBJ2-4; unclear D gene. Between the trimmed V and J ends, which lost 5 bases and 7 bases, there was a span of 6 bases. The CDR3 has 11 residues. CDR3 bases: TGTGCCAGCAGTATGGGGAACATTCAGTACTTC. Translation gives CASSMGNIQYF.

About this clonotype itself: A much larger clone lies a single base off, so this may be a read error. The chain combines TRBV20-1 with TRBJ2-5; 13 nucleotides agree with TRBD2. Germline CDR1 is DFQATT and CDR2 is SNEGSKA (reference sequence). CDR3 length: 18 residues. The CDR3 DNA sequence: TGCAGTGCTCCCGCCCCGATGACTAGCGGGAGGTACCAAGAGATCCAGTACTTC. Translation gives CSAPAPMTSGRYQEIQYF.

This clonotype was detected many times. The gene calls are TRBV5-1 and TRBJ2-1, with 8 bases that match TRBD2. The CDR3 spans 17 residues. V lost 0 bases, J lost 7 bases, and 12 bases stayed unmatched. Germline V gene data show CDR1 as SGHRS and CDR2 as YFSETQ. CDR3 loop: CASSLGASGLTGNEQFF. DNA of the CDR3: TGCGCCAGCAGCTTGGGAGCTAGCGGGCTTACTGGGAATGAGCAGTTCTTC.

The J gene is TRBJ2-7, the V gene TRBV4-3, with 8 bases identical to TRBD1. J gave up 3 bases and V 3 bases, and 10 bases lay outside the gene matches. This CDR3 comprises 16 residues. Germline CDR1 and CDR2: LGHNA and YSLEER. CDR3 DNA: TGCGCCAGCAGCCAGGCCGCCGGGACAGGATACTACGAGCAGTACTTC. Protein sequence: CASSQAAGTGYYEQYF.

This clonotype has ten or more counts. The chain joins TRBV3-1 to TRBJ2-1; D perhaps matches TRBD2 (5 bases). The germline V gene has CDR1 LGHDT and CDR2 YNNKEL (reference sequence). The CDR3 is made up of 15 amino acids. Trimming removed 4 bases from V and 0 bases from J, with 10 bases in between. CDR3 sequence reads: CASSLGEGSYNEQFF. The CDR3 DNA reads TGTGCCAGCAGCCTGGGTGAGGGCTCCTACAATGAGCAGTTCTTC.

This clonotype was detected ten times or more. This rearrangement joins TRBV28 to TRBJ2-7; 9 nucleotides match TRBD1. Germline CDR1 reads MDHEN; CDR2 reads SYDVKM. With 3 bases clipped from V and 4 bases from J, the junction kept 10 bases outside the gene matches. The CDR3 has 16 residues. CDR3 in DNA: TGTGCCAGCAGTTTTTGGTTTGGGACAGGGACGTACGAGCAGTACTTC. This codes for CASSFWFGTGTYEQYF.

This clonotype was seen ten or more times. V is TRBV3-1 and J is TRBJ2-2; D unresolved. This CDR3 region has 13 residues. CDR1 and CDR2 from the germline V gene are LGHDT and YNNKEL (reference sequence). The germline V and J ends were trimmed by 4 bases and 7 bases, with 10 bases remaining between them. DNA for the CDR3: TGTGCCAGCAGCCCCAGAGCAGGCGGGGAGCTGTTTTTT. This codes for CASSPRAGGELFF.

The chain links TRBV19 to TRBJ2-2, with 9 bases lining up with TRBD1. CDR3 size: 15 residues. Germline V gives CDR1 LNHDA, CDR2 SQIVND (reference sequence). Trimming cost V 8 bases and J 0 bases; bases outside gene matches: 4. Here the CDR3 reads CASGTGGANTGELFF. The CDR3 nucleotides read TGTGCCAGTGGCACAGGGGGCGCGAACACCGGGGAGCTGTTTTTT.

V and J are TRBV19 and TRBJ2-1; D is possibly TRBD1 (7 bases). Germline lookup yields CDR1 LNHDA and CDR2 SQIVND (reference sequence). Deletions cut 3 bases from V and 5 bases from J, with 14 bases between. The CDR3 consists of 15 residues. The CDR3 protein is CASSIRGRGDNEQFF. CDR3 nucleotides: TGTGCCAGTAGTATTAGGGGGCGCGGGGACAATGAGCAGTTCTTC.

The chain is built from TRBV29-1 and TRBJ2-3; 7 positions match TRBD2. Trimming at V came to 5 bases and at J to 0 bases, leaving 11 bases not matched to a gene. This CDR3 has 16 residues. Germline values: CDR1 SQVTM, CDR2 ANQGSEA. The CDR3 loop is CSVTFAGEGSTDTQYF. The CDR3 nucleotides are TGCAGCGTTACCTTCGCGGGAGAGGGCAGCACAGATACGCAGTATTTT.

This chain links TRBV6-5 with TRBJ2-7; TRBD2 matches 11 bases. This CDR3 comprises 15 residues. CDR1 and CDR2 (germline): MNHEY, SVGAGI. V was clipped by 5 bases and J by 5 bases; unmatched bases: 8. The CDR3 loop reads CASSTIAGGPHEQYF. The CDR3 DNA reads TGTGCCAGCAGTACTATAGCGGGAGGGCCTCACGAGCAGTACTTC.

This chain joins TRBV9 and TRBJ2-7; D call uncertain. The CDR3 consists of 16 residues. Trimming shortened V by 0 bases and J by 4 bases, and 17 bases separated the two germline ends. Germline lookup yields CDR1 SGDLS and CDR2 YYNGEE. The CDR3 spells CASSVAPSELPYEQYF. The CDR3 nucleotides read TGTGCCAGCAGCGTAGCTCCTTCGGAGCTACCGTACGAGCAGTACTTC. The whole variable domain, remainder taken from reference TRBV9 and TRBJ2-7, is DSGVTQTPKHLITATGQRVTLRCSPRSGDLSVYWYQQSLDQGLQFLIQYYNGEERAKGNILERFSAQQFPDLHSELNLSSLELGDSALYFCASSVAPSELPYEQYFGPGTRLTVT.

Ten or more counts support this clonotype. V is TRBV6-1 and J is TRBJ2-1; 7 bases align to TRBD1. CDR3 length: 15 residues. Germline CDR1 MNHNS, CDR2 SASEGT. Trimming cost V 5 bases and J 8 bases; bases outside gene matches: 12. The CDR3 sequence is CASSYETGSVHEQFF. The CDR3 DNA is TGTGCCAGCAGTTATGAGACAGGGTCGGTCCATGAGCAGTTCTTC.

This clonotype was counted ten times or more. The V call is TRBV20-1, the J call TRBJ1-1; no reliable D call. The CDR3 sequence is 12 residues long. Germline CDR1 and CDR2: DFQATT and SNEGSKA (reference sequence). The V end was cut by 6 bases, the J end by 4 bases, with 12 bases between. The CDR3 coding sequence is TGCAGTGCGGAACAAGGCGCCACTGAAGCTTTCTTT. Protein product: CSAEQGATEAFF.

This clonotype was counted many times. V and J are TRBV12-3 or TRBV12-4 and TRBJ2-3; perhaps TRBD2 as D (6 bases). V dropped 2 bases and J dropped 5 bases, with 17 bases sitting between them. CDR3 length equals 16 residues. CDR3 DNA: TGTGCCAGCAGTTTAAAAGTTGCGGGGACGGGAGATACGCAGTATTTT. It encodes CASSLKVAGTGDTQYF.

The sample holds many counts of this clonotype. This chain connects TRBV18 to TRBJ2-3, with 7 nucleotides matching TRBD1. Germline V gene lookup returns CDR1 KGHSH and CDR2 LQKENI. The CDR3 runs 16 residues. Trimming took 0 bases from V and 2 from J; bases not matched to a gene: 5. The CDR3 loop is CASSPPGTAFTDTQYF. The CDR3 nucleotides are TGTGCCAGCTCACCACCCGGGACAGCCTTCACAGATACGCAGTATTTT.

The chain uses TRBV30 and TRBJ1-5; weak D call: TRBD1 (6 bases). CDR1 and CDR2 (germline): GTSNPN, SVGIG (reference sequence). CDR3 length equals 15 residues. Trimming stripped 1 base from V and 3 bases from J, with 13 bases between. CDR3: CAWSAQDRYNQPQHF. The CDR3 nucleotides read TGTGCCTGGAGTGCTCAGGACAGATACAATCAGCCCCAGCATTTT.

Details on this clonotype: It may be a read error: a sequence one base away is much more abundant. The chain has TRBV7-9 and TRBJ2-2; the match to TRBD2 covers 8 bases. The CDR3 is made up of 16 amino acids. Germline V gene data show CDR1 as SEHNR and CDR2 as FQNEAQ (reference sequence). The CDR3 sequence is CASSNPTSENTVELFF. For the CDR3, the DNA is TGTGCCAGCAGCAATCCGACTAGCGAGAACACCGTGGAGCTGTTTTTT.

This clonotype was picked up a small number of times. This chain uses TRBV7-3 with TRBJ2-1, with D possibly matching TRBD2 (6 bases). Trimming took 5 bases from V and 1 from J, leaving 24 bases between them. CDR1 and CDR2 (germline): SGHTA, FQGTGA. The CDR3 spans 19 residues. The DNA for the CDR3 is TGTGCCAGCAGCCCCCGAGAGCTAGCGCTCTTGTGTTCCTACAATGAGCAGTTCTTC. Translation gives CASSPRELALLCSYNEQFF.

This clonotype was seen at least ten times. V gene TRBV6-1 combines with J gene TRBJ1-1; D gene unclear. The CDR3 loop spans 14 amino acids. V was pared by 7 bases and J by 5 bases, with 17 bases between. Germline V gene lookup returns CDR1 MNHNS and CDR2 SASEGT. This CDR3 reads CASIETPGWTEAFF. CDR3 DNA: TGTGCCAGCATTGAGACCCCCGGGTGGACTGAAGCTTTCTTT.

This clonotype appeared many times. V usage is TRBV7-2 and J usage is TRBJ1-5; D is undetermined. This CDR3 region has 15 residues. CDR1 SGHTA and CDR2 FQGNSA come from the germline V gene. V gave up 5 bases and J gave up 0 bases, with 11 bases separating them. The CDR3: CASSPSALSNQPQHF. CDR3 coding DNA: TGTGCCAGCAGCCCTTCAGCCCTTAGCAATCAGCCCCAGCATTTT.

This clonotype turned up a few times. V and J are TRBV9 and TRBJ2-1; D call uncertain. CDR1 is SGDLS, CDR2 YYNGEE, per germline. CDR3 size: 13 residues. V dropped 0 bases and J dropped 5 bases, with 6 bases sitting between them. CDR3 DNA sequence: TGTGCCAGCAGCGTAGGGGCCCACAATGAGCAGTTCTTC. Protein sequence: CASSVGAHNEQFF.

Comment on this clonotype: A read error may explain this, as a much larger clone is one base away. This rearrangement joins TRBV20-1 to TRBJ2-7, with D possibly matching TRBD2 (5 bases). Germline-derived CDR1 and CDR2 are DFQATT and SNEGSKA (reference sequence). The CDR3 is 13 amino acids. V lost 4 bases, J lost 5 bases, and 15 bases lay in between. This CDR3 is CSANRLRTHEQYF. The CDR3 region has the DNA TGCAGTGCTAATCGTCTGAGGACTCACGAGCAGTACTTC.

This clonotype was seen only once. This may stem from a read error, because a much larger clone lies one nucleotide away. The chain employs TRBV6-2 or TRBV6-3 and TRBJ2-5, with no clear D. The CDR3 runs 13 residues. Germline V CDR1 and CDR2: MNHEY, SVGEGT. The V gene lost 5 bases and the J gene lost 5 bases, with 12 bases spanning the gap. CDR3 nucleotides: TGTGCCAGCAGTCCCGTGGTGAGGGAGACCCAGTACTTC. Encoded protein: CASSPVVRETQYF.